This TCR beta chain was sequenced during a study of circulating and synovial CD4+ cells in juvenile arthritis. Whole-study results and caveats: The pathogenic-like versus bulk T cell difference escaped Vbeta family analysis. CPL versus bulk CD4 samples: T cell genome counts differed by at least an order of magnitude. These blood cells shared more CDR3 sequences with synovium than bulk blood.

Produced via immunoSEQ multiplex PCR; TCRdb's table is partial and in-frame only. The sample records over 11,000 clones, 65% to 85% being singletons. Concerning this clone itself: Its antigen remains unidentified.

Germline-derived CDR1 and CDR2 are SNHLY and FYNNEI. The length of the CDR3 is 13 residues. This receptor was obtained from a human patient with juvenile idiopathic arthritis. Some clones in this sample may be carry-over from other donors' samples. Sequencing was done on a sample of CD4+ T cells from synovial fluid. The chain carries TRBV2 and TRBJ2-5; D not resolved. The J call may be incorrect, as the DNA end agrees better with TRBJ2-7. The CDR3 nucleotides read TGTGCCAGCAGTGAAGGGGCGACCTACGAGCAGTACTTC. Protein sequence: CASSEGATYEQYF.